This TCR beta chain is drawn from a study of patients with pleural tuberculosis (dated 2014 in TCRdb). This clonotype was counted at least ten times. Its specific antigen is unknown. Within one base of it there is no much larger clone, and no base qualities were kept. The sample was run on an Illumina Genome Analyzer IIx. Using fastp at Q25 and MiXCR, TCRdb reprocessed the public reads and kept productive beta chains. Rows are combined by CDR3 protein, so each entry shows the most common genes and DNA. The sample profile shows about 29,000 distinct CDR3 sequences; over 15% of them were found once. 3.5% of the sample comes from the top ten. From the cysteine through the phenylalanine, the CDR3 covers 15 amino acids. Only the CDR3 part of the read is kept: 45 bases, read in frame from the first base. Taken from the germline V gene, the CDR1 and CDR2 loops are SGDLS and YYNGEE. V is clipped by 0 bases and J by 6 bases, and the sequence between their germline boundaries is 10 bases long.

The source of this sequence is a human donor with pleural tuberculosis. Here the chain combines TRBV9 and TRBJ1-6; TRBD1 is a possible D gene, resting on 6 matching bases. Sequencing input: peripheral blood. The CDR3 sequence is CASSVGRGFNSPLHF. In nucleotide form, the sequence is TGTGCCAGCAGCGTAGGCAGGGGTTTTAATTCACCCCTCCACTTT. Extended through the reference TRBV9 and TRBJ1-6 proteins, this CDR3 yields the full variable domain: DSGVTQTPKHLITATGQRVTLRCSPRSGDLSVYWYQQSLDQGLQFLIQYYNGEERAKGNILERFSAQQFPDLHSELNLSSLELGDSALYFCASSVGRGFNSPLHFGNGTRLTVT.